This T cell receptor beta chain derives from a study of blood T cells in healthy people across ages. Study in general: Template switching captured about one barcoded beta molecule per two T cells.

This CDR3 has 16 residues. Study-wide results and caveats: Estimated diversity that came from one million T cells was considered an underestimate. The lack of PBMC sorting stopped any conclusive naive versus antigen-experienced comparison.

Primers used in a second PCR of roughly 6 to 11 cycles were a sample-barcoded 5' primer and a J-beta primer mix. TCRdb re-derived calls from the 5' RACE reads in MiXCR, one entry per CDR3 protein. The sample holds about 640,000 distinct CDR3 sequences, roughly 50% seen once. As to this clonotype: Antigen unknown.

This TCR was recovered from a man between 60 and 75 years old in good health. The chain couples TRBV21-1 to TRBJ2-7; TRBD1 is taken as the D call from the table, unchecked against the DNA. TRBV21-1 is noted as a pseudogene. Sequenced input: blood. CDR3 sequence reads: CASSSPPGQGSYEQYF. DNA of the CDR3: TGTGCCAGCAGCTCGCCCCCTGGACAGGGTTCCTACGAGCAGTACTTC.